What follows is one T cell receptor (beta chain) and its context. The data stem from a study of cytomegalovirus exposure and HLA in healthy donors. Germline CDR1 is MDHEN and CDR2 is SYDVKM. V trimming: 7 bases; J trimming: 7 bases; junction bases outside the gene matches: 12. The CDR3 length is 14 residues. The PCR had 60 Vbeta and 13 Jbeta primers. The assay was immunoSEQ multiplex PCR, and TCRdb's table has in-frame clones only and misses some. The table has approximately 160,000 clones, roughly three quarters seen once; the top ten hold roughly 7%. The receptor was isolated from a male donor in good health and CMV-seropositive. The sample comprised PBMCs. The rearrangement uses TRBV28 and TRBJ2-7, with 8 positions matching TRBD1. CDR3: CASKTGADVSEQYF. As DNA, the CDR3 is TGTGCCAGCAAGACAGGGGCTGATGTCTCTGAGCAGTACTTC.